The 14 T cell receptor beta chains below were found in one sample sequenced in a study of radiotherapy plus CTLA-4 blockade in lung cancer. Some clones are missing from TCRdb's copy, which holds only in-frame ones; the method was immunoSEQ multiplex PCR. This sample has more than 30,000 clones, with approximately 75% found just once. The material sequenced was peripheral blood, taken from a patient treated with radiotherapy plus ipilimumab. Source of these receptors: a human donor with non-small cell lung cancer that progressed on radiotherapy plus ipilimumab.

This chain joins TRBV29-1 and TRBJ2-1; possible D gene TRBD1, 6 bases. The CDR3 contains 14 residues. Deletions cut 3 bases from V and 4 bases from J, with 13 bases between. The germline gives CDR1 SQVTM, CDR2 ANQGSEA. CDR3 sequence: CSVDRQGSYNEQFF. The CDR3 bases are TGCAGCGTTGACAGGCAGGGGTCTTACAATGAGCAGTTCTTC.

This chain uses TRBV5-1 with TRBJ2-6; D might be TRBD2 (5 bases). The CDR3 totals 17 residues. Per the germline V gene, CDR1 is SGHRS and CDR2 is YFSETQ. Trimming left V 4 bases short and J 0 bases short, with 14 bases between. This CDR3 reads CASSPRGGNSGANVLTF. CDR3 DNA sequence: TGCGCCAGCAGCCCCCGGGGTGGGAACTCTGGGGCCAACGTCCTGACTTTC.

The V call is TRBV21-1, the J call TRBJ1-1; the table names TRBD1, a call not compared with the DNA. TRBV21-1 is classified as a pseudogene. The CDR3 is 17 amino acids. DNA for the CDR3: TGTGCCAGCAGCAAAGAGCATGCCGCACAGGGTAGCCCTGAAGCTTTCTTT. It yields the protein CASSKEHAAQGSPEAFF.

The sample holds a few counts of this clone. The chain is built from TRBV7-9 and TRBJ2-7; TRBD1 agrees at 10 bases. V lost 5 bases, J lost 6 bases, and 4 bases stayed unmatched. Germline-derived CDR1 and CDR2 are SEHNR and FQNEAQ (reference sequence). The CDR3 contains 13 residues. The CDR3 DNA reads as TGTGCCAGCAGCGCCCGGGACAGGGGCGAGCAGTACTTC. This gives the protein CASSARDRGEQYF.

CDR3 region: CASSSLAGTRYEQYF. The CDR3 nucleotides read TGTGCCAGCAGCTCTCTCGCCGGGACTAGGTACGAGCAGTACTTC. This chain joins TRBV7-2 and TRBJ2-7; 8 bases match TRBD2. Trimming cost V 4 bases and J 4 bases; bases outside gene matches: 9. The CDR3 totals 15 residues. The germline V gene has CDR1 SGHTA and CDR2 FQGNSA.

The rearrangement joins TRBV6-1 to TRBJ1-5; 8 positions match TRBD1. The CDR3 is 14 amino acids. CDR1 and CDR2 (germline): MNHNS, SASEGT. V dropped 5 bases and J dropped 5; count of bases not matched to a gene: 5. Here the CDR3 reads CASSTTGGYQPQHF. The CDR3 bases are TGTGCCAGCAGTACTACAGGGGGGTATCAGCCCCAGCATTTT.

The V and J genes are TRBV13 and TRBJ2-1; no definite D call. V was shortened by 1 base and J by 5 bases, with 18 bases between the two germline ends. This CDR3 region has 17 residues. The germline CDR1 and CDR2 sequences are PRHDT and FYEKMQ (reference sequence). In DNA form, the CDR3 reads TGTGCCAGCAGCTTAGCAATGGCCAGGAACCTCAACAATGAGCAGTTCTTC. Its translation: CASSLAMARNLNNEQFF. Full variable domain (missing parts from reference TRBV13 and TRBJ2-1): AAGVIQSPRHLIKEKRETATLKCYPIPRHDTVYWYQQGPGQDPQFLISFYEKMQSDKGSIPDRFSAQQFSDYHSELNMSSLELGDSALYFCASSLAMARNLNNEQFFGPGTRLTVL.

V and J are TRBV29-1 and TRBJ2-7, with TRBD1 matching 8 bases. Unmatched junction bases numbered 5, after V lost 7 bases and J lost 6 bases. Germline CDR1 and CDR2: SQVTM and ANQGSEA. The CDR3 sequence is 11 residues long. CDR3 amino acids: CSGNDRGEQYF. CDR3 DNA: TGCAGCGGAAACGACAGGGGCGAGCAGTACTTC.

The chain carries TRBV2 and TRBJ1-1; D gene ambiguous. The ends were cut back, 4 bases at V and 1 base at J, with 10 bases in the middle. Germline V CDR1 and CDR2: SNHLY, FYNNEI. The CDR3 is 14 residues long. The CDR3 spells CASSVARSNTEAFF. In DNA form, the CDR3 reads TGTGCCAGCAGTGTGGCCAGATCGAACACTGAAGCTTTCTTT.

The chain uses TRBV7-9 and TRBJ1-1; D is undetermined. Trimming removed 2 bases at V and 1 base at J, with 8 bases between. From germline, CDR1 is SEHNR and CDR2 FQNEAQ (reference sequence). CDR3 size: 14 residues. Written as DNA, the CDR3 is TGTGCCAGCAGCTTACCACAATCGAACACTGAAGCTTTCTTT. Protein product: CASSLPQSNTEAFF.

The rearrangement links TRBV6-5 to TRBJ2-1, with 8 bases lining up with TRBD2. The CDR3 is 15 residues long. V dropped 3 bases and J dropped 1; count of bases not matched to a gene: 2. The germline CDR1 and CDR2 sequences are MNHEY and SVGAGI. In DNA form, the CDR3 reads TGTGCCAGCAGTTATGCTAGCGGGTCCTACAATGAGCAGTTCTTC. This codes for CASSYASGSYNEQFF.

The chain employs TRBV18 and TRBJ2-5, with 7 nucleotides matching TRBD1. Trimming at V came to 2 bases and at J to 0 bases, leaving 9 bases not matched to a gene. CDR1 is KGHSH and CDR2 is LQKENI in the germline V gene. The CDR3 is 17 residues long. The CDR3 reads CASSPKRGQSYQETQYF. CDR3 nucleotide sequence: TGTGCCAGCTCACCAAAGAGGGGGCAATCGTACCAAGAGACCCAGTACTTC. The entire variable domain, with the rest obtained from reference TRBV18 and TRBJ2-5, is as follows: NAGVMQNPRHLVRRRGQEARLRCSPMKGHSHVYWYRQLPEEGLKFMVYLQKENIIDESGMPKERFSAEFPKEGPSILRIQQVVRGDSAAYFCASSPKRGQSYQETQYFGPGTRLLVL.

V gene TRBV6-6 combines with J gene TRBJ2-1; D not certain. V shed 1 base and J shed 5 bases, with 9 bases lying between them. The CDR3 loop spans 14 amino acids. Germline-derived CDR1 and CDR2 are MNHNY and SVGAGI (reference sequence). Written as DNA, the CDR3 is TGTGCCAGCAGTTACTTCGGCGAGGACAATGAGCAGTTCTTC. The encoded protein is CASSYFGEDNEQFF.

The CDR3 spells CASSLWSGDQPQHF. The DNA of the CDR3 is TGTGCCAGCAGTTTATGGTCGGGGGATCAGCCCCAGCATTTT. V and J are TRBV27 and TRBJ1-5, with D possibly being TRBD1 (5 bases). V dropped 1 base and J dropped 5 bases, with 9 bases sitting between them. The CDR3 is 14 amino acids. CDR1 MNHEY and CDR2 SMNVEV come from the germline V gene (reference sequence).